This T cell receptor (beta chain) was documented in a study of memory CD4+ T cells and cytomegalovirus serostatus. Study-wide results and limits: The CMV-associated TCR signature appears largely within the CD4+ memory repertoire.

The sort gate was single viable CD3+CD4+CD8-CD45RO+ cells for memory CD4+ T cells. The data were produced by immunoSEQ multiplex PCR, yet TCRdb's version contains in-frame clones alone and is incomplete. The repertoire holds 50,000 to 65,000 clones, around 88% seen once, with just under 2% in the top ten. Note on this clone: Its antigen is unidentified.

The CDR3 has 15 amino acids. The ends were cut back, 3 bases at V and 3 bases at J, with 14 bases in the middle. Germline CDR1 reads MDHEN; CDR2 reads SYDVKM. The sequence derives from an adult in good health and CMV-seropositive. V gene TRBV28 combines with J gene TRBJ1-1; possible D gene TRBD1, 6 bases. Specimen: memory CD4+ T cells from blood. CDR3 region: CASSFGTSGYTEAFF. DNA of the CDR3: TGTGCCAGCAGTTTCGGGACATCGGGGTACACTGAAGCTTTCTTT. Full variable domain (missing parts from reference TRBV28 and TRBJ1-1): DVKVTQSSRYLVKRTGEKVFLECVQDMDHENMFWYRQDPGLGLRLIYFSYDVKMKEKGDIPEGYSVSREKKERFSLILESASTNQTSMYLCASSFGTSGYTEAFFGQGTRLTVV.